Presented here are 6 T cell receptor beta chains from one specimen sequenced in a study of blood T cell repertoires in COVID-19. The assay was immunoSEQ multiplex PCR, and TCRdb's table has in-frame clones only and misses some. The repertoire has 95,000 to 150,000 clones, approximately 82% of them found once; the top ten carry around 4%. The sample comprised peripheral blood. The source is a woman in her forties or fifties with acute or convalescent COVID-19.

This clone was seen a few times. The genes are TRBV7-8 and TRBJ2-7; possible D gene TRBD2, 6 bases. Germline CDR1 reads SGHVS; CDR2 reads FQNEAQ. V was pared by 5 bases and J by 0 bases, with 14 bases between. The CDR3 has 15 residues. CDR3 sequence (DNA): TGTGCCAGCAGCACATCCTCGGGGGTCTCCTACGAGCAGTACTTC. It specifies CASSTSSGVSYEQYF.

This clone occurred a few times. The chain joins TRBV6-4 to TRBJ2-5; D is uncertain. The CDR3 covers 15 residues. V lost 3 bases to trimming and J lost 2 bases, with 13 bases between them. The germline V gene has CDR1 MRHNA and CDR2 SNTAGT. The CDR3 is CASSEQAGIQETQYF. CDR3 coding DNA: TGTGCCAGCAGTGAGCAGGCTGGCATTCAAGAGACCCAGTACTTC.

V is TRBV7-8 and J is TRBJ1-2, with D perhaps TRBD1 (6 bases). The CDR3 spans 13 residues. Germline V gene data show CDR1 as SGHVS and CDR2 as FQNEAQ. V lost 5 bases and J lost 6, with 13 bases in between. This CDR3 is CASSVNRVDGYTF. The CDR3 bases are TGTGCCAGCAGCGTAAACAGGGTCGATGGCTACACCTTC.

The CDR3 DNA sequence: TGCGCCAGCAGCATACAGGGGACGGGGTACACTGAAGCTTTCTTT. Translating gives CASSIQGTGYTEAFF. The rearrangement joins TRBV5-1 to TRBJ1-1; the match to TRBD1 covers 7 bases. The CDR3 sequence is 15 residues long. CDR1 and CDR2 from the germline V gene are SGHRS and YFSETQ. After removal of 4 bases from V and 3 bases from J, the junction contained 9 bases not matched to a gene.

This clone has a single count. DNA for the CDR3: TGTGCCAGCTCACCGGAGCAGGACAATTATGGCTACACCTTC. Protein sequence: CASSPEQDNYGYTF. This chain connects TRBV18 to TRBJ1-2; perhaps TRBD1 as D (5 bases). Germline V CDR1 and CDR2: KGHSH, LQKENI. The CDR3 is 14 residues long. The V gene lost 3 bases and the J gene lost 5 bases, with 13 bases spanning the gap.

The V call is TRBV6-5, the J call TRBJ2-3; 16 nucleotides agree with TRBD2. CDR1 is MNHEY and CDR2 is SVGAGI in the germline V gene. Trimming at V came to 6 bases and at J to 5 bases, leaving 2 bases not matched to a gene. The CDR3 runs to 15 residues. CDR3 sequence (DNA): TGTGCCAGCAGGGGACTAGCGGGAGGGGTAGATACGCAGTATTTT. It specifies CASRGLAGGVDTQYF.